This passage covers 4 T cell receptor beta chains from one sample sequenced in a study of T cells expressing NK-cell markers (dated by TCRdb to the early 2020s). Library generation was performed with 5' RACE. Sequencing used an Illumina HiSeq 2000. TCRdb reanalyzed the reads, keeping one entry per CDR3 protein sequence and omitting DNA. The sample table includes roughly 390,000 distinct CDR3 sequences. The ten largest clonotypes hold around 10% of the sample. The sample consisted of blood T cells: a sorted CD56 or NKG2C T cell subset, CD4+ or CD8+ T cells, or bulk PBMC T cells (not recorded which). The source of these receptors is a woman aged 45-60 years in good health. Donor details come from another sample of the same person, matched by shared clones.

This chain connects TRBV10-3 to TRBJ2-3; TCRdb's D call, TRBD2, is unchecked because there is no DNA. CDR3 length equals 13 residues. From germline, CDR1 is ENHRY and CDR2 SYGVKD. This CDR3 is CATARGYTDTQYF.

This sequence joins TRBV12-3 or TRBV12-4 and TRBJ1-1; TCRdb lists TRBD1, though no DNA is available to test this call. This CDR3 region has 14 residues. The chain's CDR3 is CASRLQGAGTEAFF.

This chain uses TRBV28 with TRBJ2-5; the D call of TRBD2 rests on TCRdb alone, since no DNA is present to check it. The germline CDR1 and CDR2 sequences are MDHEN and SYDVKM. The CDR3 is 16 amino acids. CDR3 residues: CASSSRLAEIQETQYF.

The V gene is TRBV29-1, the J gene TRBJ2-1. Germline V gene data show CDR1 as SQVTM and CDR2 as ANQGSEA. There are 13 residues in the CDR3. CDR3 amino acids: CSVGPRAYNEQFF.